This T cell receptor (beta chain) stems from a study of blood T cell repertoires in COVID-19. Produced via immunoSEQ multiplex PCR; TCRdb's table is partial and in-frame only. Here the sample spans roughly 220,000 clones, 80% being singletons. V shed 8 bases and J shed 10 bases, with 12 bases lying between them. The germline V gene has CDR1 LNHDA and CDR2 SQIVND (reference sequence). The CDR3 runs to 11 residues. This receptor was obtained from a man between 25 and 39 years old with acute COVID-19. The specimen was PBMCs or T cells enriched from blood (not recorded which). The chain has TRBV19 and TRBJ2-1; possible D gene TRBD2, 7 bases. The CDR3 DNA reads TGTGCCAGTGGGGGGGCGTTGGAGCAGTTCTTC. Its translation is CASGGALEQFF. Full variable domain (remainder filled in from reference TRBV19 and TRBJ2-1): DGGITQSPKYLFRKEGQNVTLSCEQNLNHDAMYWYRQDPGQGLRLIYYSQIVNDFQKGDIAEGYSVSREKKESFPLTVTSAQKNPTAFYLCASGGALEQFFGPGTRLTVL.